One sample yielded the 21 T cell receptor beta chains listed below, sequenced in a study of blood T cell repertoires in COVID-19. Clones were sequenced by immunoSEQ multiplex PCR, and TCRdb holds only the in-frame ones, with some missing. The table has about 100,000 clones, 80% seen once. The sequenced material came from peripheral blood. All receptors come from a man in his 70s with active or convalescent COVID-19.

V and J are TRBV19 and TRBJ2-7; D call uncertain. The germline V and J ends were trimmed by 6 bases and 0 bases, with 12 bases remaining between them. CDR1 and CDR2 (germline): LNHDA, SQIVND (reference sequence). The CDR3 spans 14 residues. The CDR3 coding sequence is TGTGCCAGTAGCCCGACCGGAGTCTCCTACGAGCAGTACTTC. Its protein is CASSPTGVSYEQYF. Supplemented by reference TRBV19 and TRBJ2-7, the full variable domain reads DGGITQSPKYLFRKEGQNVTLSCEQNLNHDAMYWYRQDPGQGLRLIYYSQIVNDFQKGDIAEGYSVSREKKESFPLTVTSAQKNPTAFYLCASSPTGVSYEQYFGPGTRLTVT.

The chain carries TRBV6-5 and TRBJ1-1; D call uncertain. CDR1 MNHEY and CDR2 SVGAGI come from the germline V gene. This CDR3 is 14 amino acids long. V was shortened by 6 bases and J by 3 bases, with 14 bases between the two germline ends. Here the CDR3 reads CASRPNTGYTEAFF. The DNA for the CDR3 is TGTGCCAGCAGACCCAATACGGGGTACACTGAAGCTTTCTTT.

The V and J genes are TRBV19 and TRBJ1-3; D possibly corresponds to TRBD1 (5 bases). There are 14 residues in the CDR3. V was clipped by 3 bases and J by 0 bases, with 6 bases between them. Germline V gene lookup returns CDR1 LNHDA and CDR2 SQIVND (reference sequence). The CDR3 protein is CASSMTVSGNTIYF. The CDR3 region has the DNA TGTGCCAGTAGTATGACAGTCTCTGGAAACACCATATATTTT.

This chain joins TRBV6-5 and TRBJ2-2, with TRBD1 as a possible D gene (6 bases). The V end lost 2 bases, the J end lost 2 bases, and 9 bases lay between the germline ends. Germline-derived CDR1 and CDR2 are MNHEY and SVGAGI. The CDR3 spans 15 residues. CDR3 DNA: TGTGCCAGCAGTTACCGGACAGCAAACACCGGGGAGCTGTTTTTT. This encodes CASSYRTANTGELFF.

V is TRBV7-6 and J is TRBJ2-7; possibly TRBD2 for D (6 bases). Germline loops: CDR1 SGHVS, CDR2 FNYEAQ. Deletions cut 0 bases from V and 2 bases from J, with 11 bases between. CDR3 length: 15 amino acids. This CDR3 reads CASSLAGTPPYEQYF. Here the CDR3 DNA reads TGTGCCAGCAGCTTAGCTGGGACTCCCCCCTACGAGCAGTACTTC.

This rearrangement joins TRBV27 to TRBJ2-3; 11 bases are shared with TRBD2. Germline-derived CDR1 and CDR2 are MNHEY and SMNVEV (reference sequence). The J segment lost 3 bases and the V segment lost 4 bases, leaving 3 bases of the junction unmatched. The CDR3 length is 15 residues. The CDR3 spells CASSSASGRTDTQYF. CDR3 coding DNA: TGTGCCAGCAGTTCAGCTAGCGGGAGGACAGATACGCAGTATTTT.

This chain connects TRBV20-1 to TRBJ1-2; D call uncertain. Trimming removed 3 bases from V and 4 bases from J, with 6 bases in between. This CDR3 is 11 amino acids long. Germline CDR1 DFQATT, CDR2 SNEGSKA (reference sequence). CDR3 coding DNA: TGCAGTGCTAGCAACAGCTATGGCTACACCTTC. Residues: CSASNSYGYTF.

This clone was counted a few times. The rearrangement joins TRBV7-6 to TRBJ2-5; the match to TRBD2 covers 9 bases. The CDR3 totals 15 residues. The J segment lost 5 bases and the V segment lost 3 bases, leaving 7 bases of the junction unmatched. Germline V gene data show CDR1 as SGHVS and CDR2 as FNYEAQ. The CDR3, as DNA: TGTGCCAGCAGCTTTCGGTTAGCGGGGGCTGAGACCCAGTACTTC. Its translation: CASSFRLAGAETQYF.

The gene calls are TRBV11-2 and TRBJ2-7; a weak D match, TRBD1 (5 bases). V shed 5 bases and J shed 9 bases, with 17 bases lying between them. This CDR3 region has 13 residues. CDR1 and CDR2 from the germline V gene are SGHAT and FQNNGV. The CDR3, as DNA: TGTGCCAGCAGCCACCCCCGGCAGGGCATGCAGTACTTC. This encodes CASSHPRQGMQYF.

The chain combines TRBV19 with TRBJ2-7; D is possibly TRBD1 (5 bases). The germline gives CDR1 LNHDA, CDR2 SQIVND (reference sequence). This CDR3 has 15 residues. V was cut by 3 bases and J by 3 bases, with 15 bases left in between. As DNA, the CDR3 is TGTGCCAGTAGTATTGTTCAGGGATTGGACTACGAGCAGTACTTC. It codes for CASSIVQGLDYEQYF.

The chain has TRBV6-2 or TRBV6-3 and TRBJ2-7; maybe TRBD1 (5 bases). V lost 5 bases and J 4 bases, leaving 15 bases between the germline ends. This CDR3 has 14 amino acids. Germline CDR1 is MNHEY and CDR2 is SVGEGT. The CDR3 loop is CASSTPSDNYEQYF. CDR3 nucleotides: TGTGCCAGCAGTACCCCCTCGGACAATTACGAGCAGTACTTC.

CDR3 protein: CASSRGSDTQYF. CDR3 DNA sequence: TGCGCCAGCAGCAGGGGGTCAGATACGCAGTATTTT. This chain links TRBV5-1 with TRBJ2-3, with D possibly being TRBD1 (6 bases). Per the germline V gene, CDR1 is SGHRS and CDR2 is YFSETQ. Trimming took off 4 bases at V and 4 bases at J, with 7 bases between the two ends. The CDR3 runs 12 residues.

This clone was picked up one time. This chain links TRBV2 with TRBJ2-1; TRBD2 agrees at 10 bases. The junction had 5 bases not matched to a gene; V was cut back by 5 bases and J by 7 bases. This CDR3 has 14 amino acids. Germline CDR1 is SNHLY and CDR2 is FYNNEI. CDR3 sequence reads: CASSKREGVNEQFF. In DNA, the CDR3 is TGTGCCAGCAGTAAGCGGGAGGGGGTTAATGAGCAGTTCTTC.

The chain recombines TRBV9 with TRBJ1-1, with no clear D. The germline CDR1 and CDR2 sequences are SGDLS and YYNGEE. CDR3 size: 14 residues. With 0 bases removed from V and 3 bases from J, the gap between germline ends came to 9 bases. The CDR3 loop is CASSVALRDTEAFF. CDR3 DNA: TGTGCCAGCAGCGTAGCTTTGAGAGACACTGAAGCTTTCTTT.

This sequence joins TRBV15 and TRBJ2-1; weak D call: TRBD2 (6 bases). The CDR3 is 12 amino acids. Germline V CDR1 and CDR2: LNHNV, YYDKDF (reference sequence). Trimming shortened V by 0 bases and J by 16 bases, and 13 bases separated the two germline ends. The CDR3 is CATSREGTGSFF. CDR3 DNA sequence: TGTGCCACCAGCAGAGAAGGGACCGGGAGTTTCTTC.

CDR3 region: CASSIGTSGAYEQYF. CDR3 coding DNA: TGTGCCAGTAGTATCGGGACTAGCGGGGCCTACGAGCAGTACTTC. The chain uses TRBV19 and TRBJ2-7; 13 positions match TRBD2. V shed 3 bases, J shed 2 bases, and the junction held 1 base outside the gene matches. This CDR3 is 15 amino acids long. CDR1 is LNHDA and CDR2 is SQIVND in the germline V gene (reference sequence).

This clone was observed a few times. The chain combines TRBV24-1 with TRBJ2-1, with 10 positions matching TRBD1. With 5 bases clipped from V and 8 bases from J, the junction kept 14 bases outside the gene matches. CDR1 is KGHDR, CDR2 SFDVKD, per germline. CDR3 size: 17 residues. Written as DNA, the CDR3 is TGTGCCACCAGTGGCTCACCCGGACAGGGGGGTTTATATGAGCAGTTCTTC. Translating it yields CATSGSPGQGGLYEQFF.

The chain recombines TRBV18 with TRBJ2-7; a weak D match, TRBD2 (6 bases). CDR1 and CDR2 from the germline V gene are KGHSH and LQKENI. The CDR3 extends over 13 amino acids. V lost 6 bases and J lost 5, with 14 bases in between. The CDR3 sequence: CASSGGTYDEQYF. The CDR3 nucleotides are TGTGCCAGCTCCGGGGGTACCTACGACGAGCAGTACTTC.

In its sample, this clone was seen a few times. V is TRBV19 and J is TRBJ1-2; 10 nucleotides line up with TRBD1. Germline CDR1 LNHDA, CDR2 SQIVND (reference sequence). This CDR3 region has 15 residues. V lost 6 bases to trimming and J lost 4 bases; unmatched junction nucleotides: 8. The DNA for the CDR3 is TGTGCCAGTAGCCGGGACAGGGGACTCCCCTATGGCTACACCTTC. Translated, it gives CASSRDRGLPYGYTF.

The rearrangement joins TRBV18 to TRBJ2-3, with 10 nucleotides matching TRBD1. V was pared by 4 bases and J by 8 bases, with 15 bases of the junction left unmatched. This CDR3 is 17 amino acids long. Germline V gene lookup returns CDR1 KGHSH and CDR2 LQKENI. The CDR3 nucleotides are TGTGCCAGCTCACAAACGGGACAGGGGTCCTCGATAGGTACGCAGTATTTT. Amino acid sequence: CASSQTGQGSSIGTQYF.

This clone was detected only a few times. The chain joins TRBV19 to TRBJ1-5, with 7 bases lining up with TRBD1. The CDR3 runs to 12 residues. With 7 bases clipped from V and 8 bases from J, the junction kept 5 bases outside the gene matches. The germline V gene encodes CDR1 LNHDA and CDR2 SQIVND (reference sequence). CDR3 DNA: TGTGCCAGTACCATAGGGGGCGAGCCCCAGCATTTT. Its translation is CASTIGGEPQHF.